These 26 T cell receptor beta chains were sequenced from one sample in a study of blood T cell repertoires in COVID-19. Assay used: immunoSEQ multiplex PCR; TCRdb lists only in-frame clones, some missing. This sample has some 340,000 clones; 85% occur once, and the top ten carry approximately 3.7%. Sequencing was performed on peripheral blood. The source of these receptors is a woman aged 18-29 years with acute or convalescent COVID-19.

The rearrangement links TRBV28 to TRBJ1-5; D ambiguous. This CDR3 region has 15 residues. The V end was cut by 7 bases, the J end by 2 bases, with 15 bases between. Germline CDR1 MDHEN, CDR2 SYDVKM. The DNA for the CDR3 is TGTGCCAGCACCCCCCGGGGTGTAGGCAATCAGCCCCAGCATTTT. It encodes CASTPRGVGNQPQHF.

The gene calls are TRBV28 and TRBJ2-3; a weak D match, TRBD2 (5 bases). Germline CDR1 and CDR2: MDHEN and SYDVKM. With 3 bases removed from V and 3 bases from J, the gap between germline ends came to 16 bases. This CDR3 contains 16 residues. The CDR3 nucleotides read TGTGCCAGCAGTTTCGGGGAAGGGTTTCTGACAGATACGCAGTATTTT. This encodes CASSFGEGFLTDTQYF.

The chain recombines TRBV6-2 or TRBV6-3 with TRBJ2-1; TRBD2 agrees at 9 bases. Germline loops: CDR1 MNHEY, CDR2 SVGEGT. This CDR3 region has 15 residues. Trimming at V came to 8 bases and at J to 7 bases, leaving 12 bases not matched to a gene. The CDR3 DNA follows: TGTGCCAGCTGCCCCCCGAGCGGGGGGCGGAATGAGCAGTTCTTC. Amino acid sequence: CASCPPSGGRNEQFF.

The chain's CDR3 is CASSLPDKPYTGELFF. The CDR3 nucleotides read TGTGCCAGCAGCTTGCCGGACAAACCATACACCGGGGAGCTGTTTTTT. This chain uses TRBV5-6 with TRBJ2-2, with a weak D call TRBD1 (5 bases). CDR1 SGHDT and CDR2 YYEEEE come from the germline V gene. V lost 1 base and J lost 3, with 13 bases in between. CDR3 length: 16 residues.

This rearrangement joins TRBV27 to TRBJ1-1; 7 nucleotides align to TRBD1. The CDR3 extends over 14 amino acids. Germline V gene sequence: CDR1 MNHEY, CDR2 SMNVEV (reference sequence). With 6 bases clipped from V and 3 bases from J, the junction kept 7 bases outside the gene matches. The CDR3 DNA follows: TGTGCCAGCAGATATTTAACAGGGGACACTGAAGCTTTCTTT. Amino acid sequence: CASRYLTGDTEAFF.

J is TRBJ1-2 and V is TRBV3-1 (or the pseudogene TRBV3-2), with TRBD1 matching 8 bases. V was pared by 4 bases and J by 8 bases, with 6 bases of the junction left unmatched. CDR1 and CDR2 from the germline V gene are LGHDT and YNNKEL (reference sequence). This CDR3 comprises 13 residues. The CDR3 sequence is CASSLRQGIGYTF. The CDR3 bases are TGTGCCAGCAGCCTTAGACAGGGGATCGGCTACACCTTC.

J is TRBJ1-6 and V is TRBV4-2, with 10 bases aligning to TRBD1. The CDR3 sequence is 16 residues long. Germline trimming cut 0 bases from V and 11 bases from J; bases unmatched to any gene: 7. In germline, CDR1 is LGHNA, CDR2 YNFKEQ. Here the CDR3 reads CASSQDRQGADAPLHF. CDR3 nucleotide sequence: TGTGCCAGCAGCCAAGATCGACAGGGGGCAGACGCACCCCTCCACTTT.

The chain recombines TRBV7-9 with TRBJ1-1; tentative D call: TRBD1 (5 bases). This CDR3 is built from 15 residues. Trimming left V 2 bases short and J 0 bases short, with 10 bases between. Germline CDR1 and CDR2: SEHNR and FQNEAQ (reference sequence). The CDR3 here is CASSLTQEMNTEAFF. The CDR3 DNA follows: TGTGCCAGCAGCTTAACACAGGAGATGAACACTGAAGCTTTCTTT.

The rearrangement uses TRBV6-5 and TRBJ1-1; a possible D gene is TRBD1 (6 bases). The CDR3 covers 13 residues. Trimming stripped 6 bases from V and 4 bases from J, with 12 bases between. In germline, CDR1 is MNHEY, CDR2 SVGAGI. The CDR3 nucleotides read TGTGCCAGCAGGGCGGGGGCTCGCACTGAAGCTTTCTTT. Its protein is CASRAGARTEAFF.

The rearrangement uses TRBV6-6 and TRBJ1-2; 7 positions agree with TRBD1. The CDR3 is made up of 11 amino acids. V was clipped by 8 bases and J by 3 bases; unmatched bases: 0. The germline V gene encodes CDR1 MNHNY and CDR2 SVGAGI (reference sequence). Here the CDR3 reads CASGQDYGYTF. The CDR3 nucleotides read TGTGCCAGCGGACAGGACTATGGCTACACCTTC.

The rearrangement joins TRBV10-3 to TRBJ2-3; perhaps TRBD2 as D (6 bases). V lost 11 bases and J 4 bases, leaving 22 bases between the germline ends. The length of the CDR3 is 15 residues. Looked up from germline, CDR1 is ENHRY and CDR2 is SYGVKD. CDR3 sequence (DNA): TGTGCCCTCTCCTCCACGGGGGTAAGACCAGATACGCAGTATTTT. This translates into CALSSTGVRPDTQYF.

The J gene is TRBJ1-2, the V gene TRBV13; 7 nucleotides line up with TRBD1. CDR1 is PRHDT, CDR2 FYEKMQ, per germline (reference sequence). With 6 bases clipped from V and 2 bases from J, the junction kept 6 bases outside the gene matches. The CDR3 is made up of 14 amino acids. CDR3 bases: TGTGCCAGCAGAACCAGGGGACAGAACTATGGCTACACCTTC. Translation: CASRTRGQNYGYTF.

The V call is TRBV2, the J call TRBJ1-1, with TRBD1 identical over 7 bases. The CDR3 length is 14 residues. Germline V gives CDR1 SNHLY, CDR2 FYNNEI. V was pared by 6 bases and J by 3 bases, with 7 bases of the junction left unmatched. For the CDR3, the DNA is TGTGCCAGCAGCAAGGAGGGGGCGGACACTGAAGCTTTCTTT. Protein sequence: CASSKEGADTEAFF. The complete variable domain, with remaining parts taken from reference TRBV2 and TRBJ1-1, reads EPEVTQTPSHQVTQMGQEVILRCVPISNHLYFYWYRQILGQKVEFLVSFYNNEISEKSEIFDDQFSVERPDGSNFTLKIRSTKLEDSAMYFCASSKEGADTEAFFGQGTRLTVV.

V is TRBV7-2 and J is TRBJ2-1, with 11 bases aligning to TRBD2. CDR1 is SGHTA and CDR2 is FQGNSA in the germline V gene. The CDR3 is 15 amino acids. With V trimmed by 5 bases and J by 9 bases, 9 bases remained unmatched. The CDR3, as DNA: TGTGCCAGCAGCCCGGGACTAGCGGAAAAGGTTGAGCAGTTCTTC. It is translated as CASSPGLAEKVEQFF.

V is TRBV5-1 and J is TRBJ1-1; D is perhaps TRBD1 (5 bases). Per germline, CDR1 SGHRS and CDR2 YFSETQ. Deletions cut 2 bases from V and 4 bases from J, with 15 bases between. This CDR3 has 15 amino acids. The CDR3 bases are TGCGCCAGCAGCTTAAACCAGGGATCAGGCACTGAAGCTTTCTTT. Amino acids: CASSLNQGSGTEAFF.

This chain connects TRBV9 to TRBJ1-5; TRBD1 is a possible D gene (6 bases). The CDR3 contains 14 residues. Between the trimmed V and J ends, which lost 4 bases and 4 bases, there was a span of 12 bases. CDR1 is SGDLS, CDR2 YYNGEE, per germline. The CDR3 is CASSQSGDNQPQHF. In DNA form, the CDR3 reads TGTGCCAGCAGCCAATCAGGGGATAATCAGCCCCAGCATTTT.

The CDR3 spells CASSTIQGAPLTEQYF. CDR3 nucleotide sequence: TGTGCCAGCAGCACCATACAGGGGGCGCCTTTAACCGAGCAGTACTTC. This chain connects TRBV21-1 to TRBJ2-7; TRBD1, the table's D call, was not compared with the DNA. TRBV21-1 is annotated as a pseudogene. This CDR3 has 16 amino acids.

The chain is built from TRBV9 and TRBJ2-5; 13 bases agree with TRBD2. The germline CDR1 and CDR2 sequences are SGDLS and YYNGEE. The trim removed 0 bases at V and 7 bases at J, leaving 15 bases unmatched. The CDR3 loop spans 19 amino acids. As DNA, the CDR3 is TGTGCCAGCAGCGTAGCCCCCGGGACTAGCGGGACAAAAGACGGGACCCAGTACTTC. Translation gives CASSVAPGTSGTKDGTQYF.

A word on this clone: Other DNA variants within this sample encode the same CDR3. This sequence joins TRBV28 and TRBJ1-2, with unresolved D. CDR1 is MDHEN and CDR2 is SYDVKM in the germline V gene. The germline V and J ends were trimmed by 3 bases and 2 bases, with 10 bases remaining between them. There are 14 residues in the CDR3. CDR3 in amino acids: CASSLLGVNYGYTF. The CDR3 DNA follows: TGTGCCAGCAGTTTGCTCGGGGTAAACTATGGCTACACCTTC.

CDR3 region: CASSLRLAGGQETQYF. The DNA of the CDR3 is TGTGCCAGCAGCTTAAGACTAGCGGGGGGGCAAGAGACCCAGTACTTC. V gene TRBV11-2 combines with J gene TRBJ2-5, with 14 bases that match TRBD2. Germline loops: CDR1 SGHAT, CDR2 FQNNGV. Unmatched junction bases numbered 1, after V lost 2 bases and J lost 2 bases. The CDR3 has 16 residues.

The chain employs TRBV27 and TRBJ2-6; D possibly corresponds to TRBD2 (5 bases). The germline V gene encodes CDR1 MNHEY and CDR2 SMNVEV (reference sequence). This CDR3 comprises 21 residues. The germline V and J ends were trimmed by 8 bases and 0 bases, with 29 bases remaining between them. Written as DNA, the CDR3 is TGTGCCAGCGGAGACCATATCGGGGTTGCTCATTCACCCTCTGGGGCCAACGTCCTGACTTTC. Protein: CASGDHIGVAHSPSGANVLTF.

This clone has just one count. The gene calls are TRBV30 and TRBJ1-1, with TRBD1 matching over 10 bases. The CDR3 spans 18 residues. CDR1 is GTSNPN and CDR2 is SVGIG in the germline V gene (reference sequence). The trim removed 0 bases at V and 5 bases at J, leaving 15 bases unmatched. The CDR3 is CAWSVGTGDVWGDTEAFF. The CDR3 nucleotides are TGTGCCTGGAGTGTAGGGACAGGGGACGTGTGGGGGGATACTGAAGCTTTCTTT.

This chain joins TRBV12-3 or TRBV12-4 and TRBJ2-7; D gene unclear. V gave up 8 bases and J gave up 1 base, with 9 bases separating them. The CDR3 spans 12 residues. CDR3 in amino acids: CASASSSYEQYF. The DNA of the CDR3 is TGTGCCAGCGCGTCTTCGTCCTACGAGCAGTACTTC.

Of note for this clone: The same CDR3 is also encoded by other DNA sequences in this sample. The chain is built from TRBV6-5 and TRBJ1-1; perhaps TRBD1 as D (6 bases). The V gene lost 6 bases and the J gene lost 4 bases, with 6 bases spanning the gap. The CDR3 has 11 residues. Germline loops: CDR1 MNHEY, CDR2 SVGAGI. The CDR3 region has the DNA TGTGCCAGCAGCAGGGGCACTGAAGCTTTCTTT. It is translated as CASSRGTEAFF.

CDR3 protein: CASRIQGYDTDTQYF. In DNA, the CDR3 is TGTGCCAGCAGGATACAGGGCTATGACACAGATACGCAGTATTTT. This chain connects TRBV2 to TRBJ2-3; maybe TRBD1 (6 bases). CDR3 length: 15 residues. Trimming took 6 bases from V and 2 from J, leaving 15 bases between them. The germline V gene encodes CDR1 SNHLY and CDR2 FYNNEI.

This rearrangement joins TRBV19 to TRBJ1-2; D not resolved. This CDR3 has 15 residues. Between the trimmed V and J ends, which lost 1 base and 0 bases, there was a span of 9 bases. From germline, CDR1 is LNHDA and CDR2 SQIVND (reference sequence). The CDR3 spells CASSIARYSNYGYTF. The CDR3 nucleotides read TGTGCCAGTAGTATAGCACGCTACTCTAACTATGGCTACACCTTC.